This passage covers 17 T cell receptor beta chains from one sample sequenced in a study of T cell responses to AZD1222 COVID-19 vaccine. Here immunoSEQ multiplex PCR was the method, and the copy in TCRdb shows in-frame clones only, minus some. Of fewer than 150,000 clones listed, roughly 84% are singletons. Material: peripheral blood, obtained on day 0 of AZD1222 vaccination. Receptors were obtained from an adult in good health.

V usage is TRBV6-4 and J usage is TRBJ1-4; D may be TRBD1 (5 bases). Trimming stripped 10 bases from V and 0 bases from J, with 18 bases between. Looked up from germline, CDR1 is MRHNA and CDR2 is SNTAGT. The CDR3 totals 16 residues. CDR3 nucleotides: TGTGCCAACTTGGGGGGGGACTCTTCAACTAATGAAAAACTGTTTTTT. As protein: CANLGGDSSTNEKLFF.

This clone has just one count. This sequence joins TRBV2 and TRBJ1-1; D is uncertain. CDR3 length: 17 amino acids. Trimming removed 5 bases at V and 0 bases at J, with 19 bases between. Germline CDR1 SNHLY, CDR2 FYNNEI. CDR3 in amino acids: CASSIPTKDFMNTEAFF. DNA for the CDR3: TGTGCCAGCAGTATCCCCACCAAGGACTTCATGAACACTGAAGCTTTCTTT.

The genes are TRBV19 and TRBJ2-7; D unclear. The CDR3 covers 13 residues. Per the germline V gene, CDR1 is LNHDA and CDR2 is SQIVND (reference sequence). Trimming stripped 5 bases from V and 4 bases from J, with 12 bases between. CDR3 coding DNA: TGTGCCAGTAGTCGCGGTGGATTTTACGAGCAGTACTTC. It translates to CASSRGGFYEQYF.

In DNA form, the CDR3 reads TGTGCCAGTAGAACCACATCCCAGGGGGCCTCAACTAATGAAAAACTGTTTTTT. It encodes CASRTTSQGASTNEKLFF. The chain has TRBV19 and TRBJ1-4, with 8 bases that match TRBD1. CDR3 size: 18 residues. Germline V gene lookup returns CDR1 LNHDA and CDR2 SQIVND (reference sequence). V gave up 6 bases and J gave up 0 bases; unmatched junction bases: 12.

The J gene is TRBJ1-1, the V gene TRBV4-1; no reliable D call. Germline V gene sequence: CDR1 MGHRA, CDR2 YSYEKL. Trimming stripped 5 bases from V and 1 base from J, with 14 bases between. This CDR3 is 15 amino acids long. CDR3 DNA: TGCGCCAGCAGCGGAATGGGGTACGGGAACACTGAAGCTTTCTTT. Translated: CASSGMGYGNTEAFF.

The V and J genes are TRBV6-6 and TRBJ1-4, with 7 bases that match TRBD1. The CDR3 runs to 15 residues. The trim removed 6 bases at V and 8 bases at J, leaving 12 bases unmatched. The V gene's germline CDR1 is MNHNY and CDR2 SVGAGI (reference sequence). CDR3 residues: CASRPSGAGGEKLFF. As DNA, the CDR3 is TGTGCCAGCAGACCTAGCGGCGCAGGGGGGGAAAAACTGTTTTTT.

The V gene is TRBV21-1, the J gene TRBJ1-5. TRBV21-1 is given as a pseudogene. This CDR3 is built from 15 residues. The DNA of the CDR3 is TGTGCCAGCGTCCGGGAAAGGACGGGCGGATGGCCCCAGCATTTT. This translates into CASVRERTGGWPQHF.

This clone turned up a few times. The V call is TRBV12-3 or TRBV12-4, the J call TRBJ1-2, with TRBD1 as a possible D gene (5 bases). The length of the CDR3 is 13 residues. V was shortened by 3 bases and J by 8 bases, with 13 bases between the two germline ends. The CDR3 sequence: CASSLTEGGGYTF. In DNA form, the CDR3 reads TGTGCCAGCAGTTTGACAGAGGGTGGGGGCTACACCTTC.

The rearrangement links TRBV2 to TRBJ1-3; D ambiguous. V was cut by 6 bases and J by 3 bases, with 15 bases left in between. Germline assignment: CDR1 SNHLY and CDR2 FYNNEI. This CDR3 has 15 amino acids. This CDR3 reads CASRRPSGNGNTIYF. CDR3 nucleotide sequence: TGTGCCAGCAGGAGACCTTCTGGGAATGGAAACACCATATATTTT. The complete variable domain, with remaining parts taken from reference TRBV2 and TRBJ1-3, reads EPEVTQTPSHQVTQMGQEVILRCVPISNHLYFYWYRQILGQKVEFLVSFYNNEISEKSEIFDDQFSVERPDGSNFTLKIRSTKLEDSAMYFCASRRPSGNGNTIYFGEGSWLTVV.

The J gene is TRBJ2-5, the V gene TRBV7-3; D call uncertain. CDR3 length equals 13 residues. CDR1 is SGHTA and CDR2 is FQGTGA in the germline V gene. V lost 2 bases, J lost 3 bases, and 7 bases lay in between. CDR3 DNA: TGTGCCAGCAGCTTATGGCAGGAAGAGACCCAGTACTTC. Its protein product is CASSLWQEETQYF. Variable domain in full (rest from reference TRBV7-3 and TRBJ2-5): GAGVSQTPSNKVTEKGKYVELRCDPISGHTALYWYRQSLGQGPEFLIYFQGTGAADDSGLPNDRFFAVRPEGSVSTLKIQRTERGDSAVYLCASSLWQEETQYFGPGTRLLVL.

The chain recombines TRBV7-2 with TRBJ2-1, with D perhaps TRBD2 (6 bases). Germline CDR1 reads SGHTA; CDR2 reads FQGNSA. This CDR3 has 15 residues. With 5 bases removed from V and 1 base from J, the gap between germline ends came to 12 bases. CDR3 loop: CASSILAKSYNEQFF. CDR3 sequence (DNA): TGTGCCAGCAGCATTCTAGCGAAGTCCTACAATGAGCAGTTCTTC.

This clone has only a few counts. The J gene is TRBJ2-2, the V gene TRBV7-2; 10 positions match TRBD1. Germline V gene lookup returns CDR1 SGHTA and CDR2 FQGNSA. J was trimmed by 7 bases and V by 10 bases; bases with no gene match: 15. The CDR3 loop spans 16 amino acids. The CDR3 sequence: CATTSGRQGAVGELFF. In nucleotides, the CDR3 is TGTGCCACTACCTCCGGACGACAGGGGGCAGTCGGGGAGCTGTTTTTT.

This sequence joins TRBV6-1 and TRBJ2-6; a possible D gene is TRBD1 (7 bases). Germline CDR1 is MNHNS and CDR2 is SASEGT. The CDR3 totals 15 residues. V lost 3 bases to trimming and J lost 2 bases, with 8 bases between them. CDR3 amino acids: CASSDRGAGANVLTF. As DNA, the CDR3 is TGTGCCAGCAGTGACAGGGGGGCTGGGGCCAACGTCCTGACTTTC.

The chain uses TRBV5-6 and TRBJ1-5; weak D call: TRBD1 (6 bases). Trimming stripped 4 bases from V and 2 bases from J, with 22 bases between. This CDR3 is 18 amino acids long. CDR1 is SGHDT and CDR2 is YYEEEE in the germline V gene. CDR3 amino acids: CASSLQKQQGWGNQPQHF. Written as DNA, the CDR3 is TGTGCCAGCAGCCTTCAAAAACAACAGGGTTGGGGCAATCAGCCCCAGCATTTT.

V gene TRBV6-2 or TRBV6-3 combines with J gene TRBJ1-1; D is possibly TRBD1 (5 bases). Germline assignment: CDR1 MNHEY and CDR2 SVGEGT. This CDR3 region has 16 residues. The ends were cut back, 6 bases at V and 0 bases at J, with 17 bases in the middle. CDR3 nucleotides: TGTGCCAGCAGCCGACCCTCGACAGCATTGAACACTGAAGCTTTCTTT. As protein: CASSRPSTALNTEAFF.

The chain employs TRBV12-3 or TRBV12-4 and TRBJ1-2; 7 nucleotides agree with TRBD1. J lost 4 bases, V lost 5 bases, and 4 bases had no gene match. The CDR3 sequence is 13 residues long. The CDR3 here is CASSPDRVYGYTF. The CDR3 coding sequence is TGTGCCAGCAGTCCTGACAGGGTCTATGGCTACACCTTC.

CDR3 nucleotides: TGTGCCAGCAGCTTGATTGGGGCGGGGCGGGAGACCCAGTACTTC. Amino acid sequence: CASSLIGAGRETQYF. The chain employs TRBV5-5 and TRBJ2-5; TRBD2 is a possible D gene (6 bases). V shed 1 base and J shed 5 bases, with 15 bases lying between them. Germline CDR1 SGHKS, CDR2 YYEKEE (reference sequence). The CDR3 has 15 amino acids.